One and the same sample provided the 12 T cell receptor beta chains below, sequenced in a study of metastatic and nonmetastatic thyroid tumors (dated by TCRdb to about 2020). No treatment had been received by any patient before thyroid surgery. Library method: PCR. TCRdb lists the instrument as Illumina HiSeq 4000. TCRdb took the public reads, trimmed them with fastp at Q25, ran MiXCR for clone calling and kept in-frame beta chains. Across this sample there are about 89,000 clones, with roughly an eighth seen only once. The top ten constitute 8.5% to 10% of the sample. The sample taken for sequencing was tumor tissue. The receptors shown here come from a female donor with papillary thyroid cancer or a benign thyroid nodule (not recorded which). Some clones in this sample may be carry-over from other donors' samples.

This clone was found many times. Written as DNA, the CDR3 is TGTGCCAGCAGCCAAGCGGGGACAGGGGTTAGAGAGCAGTACTTC. This encodes CASSQAGTGVREQYF. V is TRBV3-1 and J is TRBJ2-7, with 10 nucleotides matching TRBD1. The V and J ends lost 1 base and 7 bases, in that order; junction bases with no gene match: 7. This CDR3 is 15 amino acids long. Germline CDR1 LGHDT, CDR2 YNNKEL (reference sequence).

This clone has ten or more counts. The chain uses TRBV5-1 and TRBJ2-3; D is tentatively TRBD1 or TRBD2 (5 bases each). Germline CDR1 reads SGHRS; CDR2 reads YFSETQ. This CDR3 spans 14 amino acids. The V and J ends lost 0 bases and 5 bases respectively, with 10 bases between them. The CDR3 sequence is CASSLELGRDTQYF. CDR3 nucleotide sequence: TGCGCCAGCAGCTTGGAACTGGGACGAGATACGCAGTATTTT.

This clone occurred many times. V gene TRBV7-9 combines with J gene TRBJ1-4, with D hard to call. The length of the CDR3 is 15 residues. V lost 1 base, J lost 4 bases, and 10 bases lay in between. Germline V gene data show CDR1 as SEHNR and CDR2 as FQNEAQ (reference sequence). CDR3 amino acids: CASSLDRAVNEKLFF. As DNA, the CDR3 is TGTGCCAGCAGCTTAGATCGGGCAGTTAATGAAAAACTGTTTTTT. Variable domain in full (rest from reference TRBV7-9 and TRBJ1-4): DTGVSQNPRHKITKRGQNVTFRCDPISEHNRLYWYRQTLGQGPEFLTYFQNEAQLEKSRLLSDRFSAERPKGSFSTLEIQRTEQGDSAMYLCASSLDRAVNEKLFFGSGTQLSVL.

This clone was seen ten or more times. This chain uses TRBV9 with TRBJ2-5; the D is unclear. Germline lookup yields CDR1 SGDLS and CDR2 YYNGEE. The V end lost 0 bases, the J end lost 4 bases, and 10 bases lay between the germline ends. The CDR3 is made up of 14 amino acids. The CDR3 nucleotides are TGTGCCAGCAGCGTAGGCTATGGCGGAGAGACCCAGTACTTC. Protein sequence: CASSVGYGGETQYF.

This clone was seen repeatedly, ten times or more. The chain links TRBV29-1 to TRBJ2-7, with D possibly TRBD1 on 6 matching bases. Germline CDR1 SQVTM, CDR2 ANQGSEA. The CDR3 is 12 residues long. The germline V and J ends were trimmed by 7 bases and 4 bases, with 14 bases remaining between them. The CDR3 spells CSGQSTGYEQYF. As DNA, the CDR3 is TGCAGCGGACAATCGACAGGATACGAGCAGTACTTC.

This clone was observed at least ten times. The chain joins TRBV28 to TRBJ2-1, with a tentative D call TRBD2 (5 bases). Trimming removed 0 bases from V and 10 bases from J, with 7 bases in between. Per the germline V gene, CDR1 is MDHEN and CDR2 is SYDVKM. CDR3 size: 12 residues. CDR3 region: CASSLWASEQFF. The DNA of the CDR3 is TGTGCCAGCAGTTTATGGGCTAGCGAGCAGTTCTTC.

This clone was recorded at least ten times. The V gene is TRBV7-9, the J gene TRBJ2-5; TRBD1 aligns across 7 bases. The CDR3 has 15 amino acids. Trimming cost V 0 bases and J 0 bases; bases outside gene matches: 1. Germline CDR1 reads SEHNR; CDR2 reads FQNEAQ (reference sequence). CDR3: CASSLAGTDQETQYF. CDR3 sequence (DNA): TGTGCCAGCAGCTTAGCCGGGACAGACCAAGAGACCCAGTACTTC.

In this sample, this clone turned up many times. The chain joins TRBV5-1 to TRBJ2-1; D may be TRBD1 (6 bases). The CDR3 contains 12 residues. Germline-derived CDR1 and CDR2 are SGHRS and YFSETQ. Between the trimmed V and J ends, which lost 7 bases and 6 bases, there was a span of 11 bases. The CDR3 protein is CASEGQSNEQFF. Written as DNA, the CDR3 is TGCGCCAGCGAAGGACAGTCCAATGAGCAGTTCTTC.

This clone was observed a handful of times. A read error is possible here, since a much larger clone lies one base away. Other DNA sequences within the sample encode an identical CDR3. The CDR3 nucleotides are TGTGCCAGTGGCCTAGCGGGGGAGCAGTACTTC. Translated, it gives CASGLAGEQYF. The J gene is TRBJ2-7, the V gene TRBV25-1, with 9 bases matching TRBD2. Germline loops: CDR1 MGHDK, CDR2 SYGVNS. V lost 9 bases, J lost 7 bases, and 4 bases stayed unmatched. The CDR3 extends over 11 amino acids.

At least ten counts were recorded for this clone. The rearrangement links TRBV3-1 to TRBJ2-7; D may be TRBD2 (5 bases). Germline V gives CDR1 LGHDT, CDR2 YNNKEL (reference sequence). V was trimmed by 4 bases and J by 3 bases, leaving 10 bases between them. The CDR3 consists of 13 residues. The CDR3 sequence is CASSLGRGYEQYF. As DNA, the CDR3 is TGTGCCAGCAGCCTCGGACGGGGCTACGAGCAGTACTTC.

This clone was counted between two and nine times. A much larger clone sits a single nucleotide away, making a read error possible. V gene TRBV2 combines with J gene TRBJ2-2; D not resolved. Germline CDR1 reads SNHLY; CDR2 reads FYNNEI. Trimming cost V 10 bases and J 6 bases, with 9 bases left between them. The CDR3 runs to 11 residues. The DNA for the CDR3 is TGTGCCATCGGTCGCTCCGGGGAGCTGTTTTTT. It codes for CAIGRSGELFF.

This clone was recorded many times. CDR3 sequence (DNA): TGTGCCAGCAGTTACTCGCCAGACAGCTATGGCTACACCTTC. This translates into CASSYSPDSYGYTF. The chain links TRBV6-6 to TRBJ1-2, with D tentatively TRBD1 (5 bases). Trimming pared 0 bases from V and 4 bases from J, leaving 9 bases between. The CDR3 is 14 amino acids. The V gene's germline CDR1 is MNHNY and CDR2 SVGAGI (reference sequence).